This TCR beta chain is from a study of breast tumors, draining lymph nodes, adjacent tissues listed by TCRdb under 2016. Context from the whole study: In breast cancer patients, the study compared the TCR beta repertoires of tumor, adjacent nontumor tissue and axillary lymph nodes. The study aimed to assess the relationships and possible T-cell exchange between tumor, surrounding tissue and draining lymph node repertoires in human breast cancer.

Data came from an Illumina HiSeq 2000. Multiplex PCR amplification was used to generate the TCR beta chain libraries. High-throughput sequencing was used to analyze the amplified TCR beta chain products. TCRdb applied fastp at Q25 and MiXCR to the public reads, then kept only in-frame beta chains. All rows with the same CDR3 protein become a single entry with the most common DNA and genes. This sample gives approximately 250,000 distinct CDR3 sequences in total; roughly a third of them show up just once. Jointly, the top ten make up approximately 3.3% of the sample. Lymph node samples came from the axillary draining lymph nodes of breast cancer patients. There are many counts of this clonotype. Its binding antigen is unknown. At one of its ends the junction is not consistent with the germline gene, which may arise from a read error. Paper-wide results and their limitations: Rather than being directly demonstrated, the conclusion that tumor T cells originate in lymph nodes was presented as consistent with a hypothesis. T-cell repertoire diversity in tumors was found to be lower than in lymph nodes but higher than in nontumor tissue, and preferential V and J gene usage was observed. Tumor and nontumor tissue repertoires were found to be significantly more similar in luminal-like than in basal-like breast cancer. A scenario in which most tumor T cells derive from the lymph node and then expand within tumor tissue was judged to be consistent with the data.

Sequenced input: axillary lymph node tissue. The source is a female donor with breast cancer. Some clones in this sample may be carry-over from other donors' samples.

The sequenced DNA is TGTGCCACCAGGGCGGACAGGGGCCTATTCGACTTC. This yields the protein CATRADRGLFDF. Rearrangement joined TRBV2 to TRBJ2-7; 9 bases in the junction line up with TRBD1. As encoded in the germline V gene, CDR1 is SNHLY while CDR2 is FYNNEI. From the cysteine through the phenylalanine, the CDR3 covers 12 amino acids. Just CDR3 DNA is preserved here, 36 bases in frame from base 1.